The 6 T cell receptor beta chains given below trace back to one sample, sequenced in a study of blood T cells in healthy people across ages. The use of a sample-barcoded 5' primer and a J-beta primer mix characterized a second PCR of about 7 to 12 cycles. TCRdb reprocessed the 5' RACE reads via MiXCR and lists one record per CDR3 protein. The sample records 1.5 million to 2 million distinct CDR3 sequences, 49% being singletons. The sample consisted of blood. The origin of the receptors is a woman between 40 and 55 years old in good health.

The V and J genes are TRBV5-1 and TRBJ2-1; maybe TRBD1 (6 bases). From germline, CDR1 is SGHRS and CDR2 YFSETQ. V was trimmed by 2 bases and J by 5 bases, leaving 14 bases between them. The CDR3 is 15 residues long. The CDR3 DNA follows: TGCGCCAGCAGCTTATTAAACAGGGATAACAATGAGCAGTTCTTC. Amino acids: CASSLLNRDNNEQFF.

The chain carries TRBV13 and TRBJ2-5; 9 bases map to TRBD2. The CDR3 loop spans 14 amino acids. Germline CDR1 reads PRHDT; CDR2 reads FYEKMQ (reference sequence). V shed 4 bases and J 6 bases; nucleotides not matched to a gene: 6. CDR3 residues: CASSSGLARKTQYF. CDR3 sequence (DNA): TGTGCCAGCAGCTCGGGACTAGCTAGGAAGACCCAGTACTTC.

The chain has TRBV4-3 and TRBJ2-3; 12 bases fit TRBD2. CDR1 is LGHNA and CDR2 is YSLEER in the germline V gene. CDR3 length equals 16 residues. J lost 7 bases, V lost 2 bases, and 7 bases had no gene match. As DNA, the CDR3 is TGCGCCAGCAGCCAATTCCTAGCGGGGGGGCGGAATACGCAGTATTTT. Protein sequence: CASSQFLAGGRNTQYF.

The gene calls are TRBV3-1 and TRBJ2-5, with 10 bases that match TRBD2. Trimming removed 0 bases from V and 7 bases from J; junction bases left unmatched: 8. The germline V gene has CDR1 LGHDT and CDR2 YNNKEL (reference sequence). CDR3 length equals 16 residues. The chain's CDR3 is CASSQEIAGGTWTQYF. Here the CDR3 DNA reads TGTGCCAGCAGCCAAGAAATAGCGGGGGGAACCTGGACCCAGTACTTC.

This clonotype turned up a few times. The gene calls are TRBV25-1 and TRBJ2-3; 7 bases map to TRBD1. Germline V gives CDR1 MGHDK, CDR2 SYGVNS. Trimming removed 11 bases from V and 0 bases from J; junction bases left unmatched: 5. The CDR3 is 13 amino acids. CDR3 residues: CAPGTASTDTQYF. CDR3 DNA: TGTGCCCCGGGGACAGCTAGCACAGATACGCAGTATTTT.

V is TRBV20-1 and J is TRBJ2-7, with 8 bases fitting TRBD1. This CDR3 has 14 residues. Germline V CDR1 and CDR2: DFQATT, SNEGSKA (reference sequence). The junction had 4 bases not matched to a gene; V was cut back by 1 base and J by 2 bases. In DNA form, the CDR3 reads TGCAGTGCTAGAGCCGGGACAGGAGCCTACGAGCAGTACTTC. Protein sequence: CSARAGTGAYEQYF.